This T cell receptor (beta chain) comes out of a study of early T cells in non-severe SARS-CoV-2 infection. As part of library construction, unique molecular identifiers were attached to individual cDNA molecules. Each CDR3 protein is one row after TCRdb ran MiXCR on the 5' RACE reads. Of over 75,000 distinct CDR3 sequences listed, around 13% are singletons. Overall study results and limits: Anti-spike CD8 responses were favored by VDJdb matching, which missed private and CD4 specificities.

The V end was cut by 9 bases, the J end by 7 bases, with 12 bases between. Germline values: CDR1 MNHEY, CDR2 SVGEGT. This CDR3 has 11 amino acids. With respect to this clonotype: Antigen: not known.

This TCR was recovered from an adult who was a healthcare worker with PCR-confirmed SARS-CoV-2 infection or an uninfected control (not recorded which). Source material: whole blood. The chain couples TRBV6-2 or TRBV6-3 to TRBJ1-1; maybe TRBD1 (5 bases). The CDR3 region has the DNA TGTGCCAGTGGGACGGAGCGTGAAGCTTTCTTT. Translated: CASGTEREAFF.